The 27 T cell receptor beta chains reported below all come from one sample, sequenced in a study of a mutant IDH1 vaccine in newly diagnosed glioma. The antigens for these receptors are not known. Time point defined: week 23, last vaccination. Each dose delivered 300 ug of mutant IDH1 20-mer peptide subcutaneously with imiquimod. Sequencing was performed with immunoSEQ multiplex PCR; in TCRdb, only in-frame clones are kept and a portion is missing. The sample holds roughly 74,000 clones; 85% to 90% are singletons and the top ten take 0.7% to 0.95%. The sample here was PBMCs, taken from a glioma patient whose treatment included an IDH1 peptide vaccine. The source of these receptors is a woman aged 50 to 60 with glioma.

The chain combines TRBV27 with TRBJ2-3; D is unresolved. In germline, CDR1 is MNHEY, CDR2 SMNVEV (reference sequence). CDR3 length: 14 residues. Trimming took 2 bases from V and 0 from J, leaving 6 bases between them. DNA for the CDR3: TGTGCCAGCAGTTTACGCTTAAGCACAGATACGCAGTATTTT. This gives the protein CASSLRLSTDTQYF.

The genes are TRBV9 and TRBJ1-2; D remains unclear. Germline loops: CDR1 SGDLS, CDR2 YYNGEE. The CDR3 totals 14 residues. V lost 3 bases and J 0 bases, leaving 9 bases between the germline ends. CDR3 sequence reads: CASSEGITNYGYTF. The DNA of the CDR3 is TGTGCCAGCAGCGAGGGTATTACTAACTATGGCTACACCTTC.

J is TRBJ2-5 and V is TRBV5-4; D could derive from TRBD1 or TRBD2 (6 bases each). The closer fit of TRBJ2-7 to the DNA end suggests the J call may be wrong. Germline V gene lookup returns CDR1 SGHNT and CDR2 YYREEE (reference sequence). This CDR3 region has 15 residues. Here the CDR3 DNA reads TGTGCCAGCAGCCTGGGGGGCGAAGTTCAATACGAGCAGTACTTC. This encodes CASSLGGEVQYEQYF.

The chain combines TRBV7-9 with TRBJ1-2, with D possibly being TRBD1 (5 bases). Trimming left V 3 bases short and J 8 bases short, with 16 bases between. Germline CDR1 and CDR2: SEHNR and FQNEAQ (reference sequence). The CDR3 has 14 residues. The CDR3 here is CASSLGQGTRGYTF. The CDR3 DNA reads TGTGCCAGCAGCTTGGGGCAGGGAACACGAGGCTACACCTTC.

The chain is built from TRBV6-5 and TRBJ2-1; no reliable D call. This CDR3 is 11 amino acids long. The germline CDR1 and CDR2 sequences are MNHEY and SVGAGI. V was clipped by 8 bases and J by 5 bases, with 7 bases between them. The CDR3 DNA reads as TGTGCCAGCCAGAAGCACAATGAGCAGTTCTTC. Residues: CASQKHNEQFF.

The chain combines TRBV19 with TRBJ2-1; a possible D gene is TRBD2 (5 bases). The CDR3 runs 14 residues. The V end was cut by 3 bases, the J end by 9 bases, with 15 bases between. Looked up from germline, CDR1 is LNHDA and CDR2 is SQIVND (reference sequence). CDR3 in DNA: TGTGCCAGTAGTATGAATCCCCTCAGCGGTGAGCAGTTCTTC. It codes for CASSMNPLSGEQFF. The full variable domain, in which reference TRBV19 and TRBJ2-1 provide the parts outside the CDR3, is DGGITQSPKYLFRKEGQNVTLSCEQNLNHDAMYWYRQDPGQGLRLIYYSQIVNDFQKGDIAEGYSVSREKKESFPLTVTSAQKNPTAFYLCASSMNPLSGEQFFGPGTRLTVL.

This chain's CDR3 is CASSLGLTEAFF. CDR3 nucleotides: TGTGCCAGCAGCTTAGGTCTGACTGAAGCTTTCTTT. The chain couples TRBV13 to TRBJ1-1; D is ambiguous. The germline V and J ends were trimmed by 0 bases and 5 bases, with 4 bases remaining between them. The CDR3 runs 12 residues. The germline V gene has CDR1 PRHDT and CDR2 FYEKMQ (reference sequence).

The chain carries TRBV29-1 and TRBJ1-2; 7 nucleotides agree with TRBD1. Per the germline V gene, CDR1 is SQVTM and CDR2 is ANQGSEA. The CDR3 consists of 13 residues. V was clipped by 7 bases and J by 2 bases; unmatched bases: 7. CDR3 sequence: CSASGDSNYGYTF. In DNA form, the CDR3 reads TGCAGCGCCTCTGGGGACAGCAACTATGGCTACACCTTC.

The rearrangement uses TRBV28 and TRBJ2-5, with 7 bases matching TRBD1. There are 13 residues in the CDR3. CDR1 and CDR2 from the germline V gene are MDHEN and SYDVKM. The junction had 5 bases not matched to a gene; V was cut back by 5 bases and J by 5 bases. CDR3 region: CASSRQGMETQYF. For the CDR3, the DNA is TGTGCCAGCAGTCGACAGGGTATGGAGACCCAGTACTTC.

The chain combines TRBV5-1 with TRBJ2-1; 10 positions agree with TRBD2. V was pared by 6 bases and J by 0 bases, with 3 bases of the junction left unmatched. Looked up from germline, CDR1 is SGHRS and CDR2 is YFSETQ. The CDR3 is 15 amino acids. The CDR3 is CASTLAGGSYNEQFF. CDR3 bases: TGCGCCAGCACTTTAGCGGGAGGCTCCTACAATGAGCAGTTCTTC.

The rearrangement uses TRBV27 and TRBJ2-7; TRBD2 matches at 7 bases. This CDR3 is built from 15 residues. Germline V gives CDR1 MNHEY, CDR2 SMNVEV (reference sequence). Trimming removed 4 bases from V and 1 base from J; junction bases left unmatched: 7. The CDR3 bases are TGTGCCAGCAGTTCCATTCTAGCGGAGTCCTACGAGCAGTACTTC. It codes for CASSSILAESYEQYF.

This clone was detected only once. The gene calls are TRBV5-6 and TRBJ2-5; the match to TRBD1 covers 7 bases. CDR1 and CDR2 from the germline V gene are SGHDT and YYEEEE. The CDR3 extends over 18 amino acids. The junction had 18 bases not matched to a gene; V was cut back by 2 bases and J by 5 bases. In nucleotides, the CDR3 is TGTGCCAGCAGCTTAAGGTCCCGAGGGGGCAGGTTTCAGGAGACCCAGTACTTC. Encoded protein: CASSLRSRGGRFQETQYF.

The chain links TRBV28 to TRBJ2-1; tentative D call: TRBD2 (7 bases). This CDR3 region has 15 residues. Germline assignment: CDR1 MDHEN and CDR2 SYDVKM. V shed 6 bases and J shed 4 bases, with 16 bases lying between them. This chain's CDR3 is CASRRIGGAYNEQFF. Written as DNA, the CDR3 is TGTGCCAGCAGGCGTATTGGGGGGGCATACAATGAGCAGTTCTTC.

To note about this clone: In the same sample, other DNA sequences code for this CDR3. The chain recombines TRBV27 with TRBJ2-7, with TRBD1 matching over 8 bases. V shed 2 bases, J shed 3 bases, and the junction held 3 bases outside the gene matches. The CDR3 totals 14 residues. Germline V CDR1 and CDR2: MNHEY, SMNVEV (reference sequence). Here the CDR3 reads CASSLGQGGYEQYF. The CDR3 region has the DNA TGTGCCAGCAGTTTAGGACAGGGAGGCTACGAGCAGTACTTC.

The DNA of the CDR3 is TGTGCCAGCAGCTTGGGACTAGCGCCTGAGCAGTTCTTC. Its protein is CASSLGLAPEQFF. J is TRBJ2-1 and V is TRBV9, with 10 bases that match TRBD2. J was trimmed by 9 bases and V by 4 bases; bases with no gene match: 4. From germline, CDR1 is SGDLS and CDR2 YYNGEE. The CDR3 totals 13 residues.

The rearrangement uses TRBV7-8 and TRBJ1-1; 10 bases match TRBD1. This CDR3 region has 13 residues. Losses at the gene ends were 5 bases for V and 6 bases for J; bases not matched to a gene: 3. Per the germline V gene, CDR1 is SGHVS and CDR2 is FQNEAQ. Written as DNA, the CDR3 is TGTGCCAGCAGCCAGACAGGGGGCCCTGAAGCTTTCTTT. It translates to CASSQTGGPEAFF.

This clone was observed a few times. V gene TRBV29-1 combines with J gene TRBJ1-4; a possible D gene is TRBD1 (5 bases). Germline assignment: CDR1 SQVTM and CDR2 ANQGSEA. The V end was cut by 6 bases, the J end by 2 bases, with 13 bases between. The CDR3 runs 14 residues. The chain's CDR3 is CSVADRVTNEKLFF. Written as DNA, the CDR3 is TGCAGCGTCGCCGACAGAGTTACTAATGAAAAACTGTTTTTT.

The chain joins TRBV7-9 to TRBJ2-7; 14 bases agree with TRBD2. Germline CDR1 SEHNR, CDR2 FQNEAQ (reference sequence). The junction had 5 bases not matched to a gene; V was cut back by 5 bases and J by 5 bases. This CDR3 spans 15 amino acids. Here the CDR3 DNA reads TGTGCCAGCAGCCCGGGACTAGCGGGAGTACACGAGCAGTACTTC. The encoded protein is CASSPGLAGVHEQYF.

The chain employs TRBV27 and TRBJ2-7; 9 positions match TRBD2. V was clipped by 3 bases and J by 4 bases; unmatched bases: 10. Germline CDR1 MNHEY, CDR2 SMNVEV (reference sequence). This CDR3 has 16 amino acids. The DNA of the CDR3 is TGTGCCAGCAGTTTCTCAGCCGGGACTAGCAGTTACGAGCAGTACTTC. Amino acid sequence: CASSFSAGTSSYEQYF.

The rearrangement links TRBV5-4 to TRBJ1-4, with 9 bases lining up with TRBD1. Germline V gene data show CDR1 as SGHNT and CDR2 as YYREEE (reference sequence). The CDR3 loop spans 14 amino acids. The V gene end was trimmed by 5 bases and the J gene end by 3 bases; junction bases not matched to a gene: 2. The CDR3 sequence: CASSRQGANEKLFF. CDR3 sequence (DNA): TGTGCCAGCAGTCGACAGGGGGCTAATGAAAAACTGTTTTTT. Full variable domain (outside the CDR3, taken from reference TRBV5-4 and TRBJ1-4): ETGVTQSPTHLIKTRGQQVTLRCSSQSGHNTVSWYQQALGQGPQFIFQYYREEENGRGNFPPRFSGLQFPNYSSELNVNALELDDSALYLCASSRQGANEKLFFGSGTQLSVL.

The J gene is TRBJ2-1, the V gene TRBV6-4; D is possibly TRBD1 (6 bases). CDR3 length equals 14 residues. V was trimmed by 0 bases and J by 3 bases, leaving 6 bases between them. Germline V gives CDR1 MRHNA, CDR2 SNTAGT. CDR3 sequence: CASSDSGGYNEQFF. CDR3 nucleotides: TGTGCCAGCAGTGACTCAGGGGGCTACAATGAGCAGTTCTTC.

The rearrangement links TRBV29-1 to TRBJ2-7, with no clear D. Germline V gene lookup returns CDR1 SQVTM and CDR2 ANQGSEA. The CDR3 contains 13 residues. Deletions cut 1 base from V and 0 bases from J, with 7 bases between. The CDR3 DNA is TGCAGCGTTGAAGGGCACCCCTCCTACGAGCAGTACTTC. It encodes CSVEGHPSYEQYF.

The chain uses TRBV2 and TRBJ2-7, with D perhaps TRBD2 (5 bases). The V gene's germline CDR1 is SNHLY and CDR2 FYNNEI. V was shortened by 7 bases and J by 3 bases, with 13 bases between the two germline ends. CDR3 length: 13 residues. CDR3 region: CASTAGTYYEQYF. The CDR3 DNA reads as TGTGCCAGCACCGCGGGCACCTACTACGAGCAGTACTTC.

The CDR3 coding sequence is TGTGCCTGGAGCAGGGAATATAATTCACCCCTCCACTTT. Translation: CAWSREYNSPLHF. The chain has TRBV30 and TRBJ1-6, with D perhaps matching TRBD1 (5 bases). CDR3 size: 13 residues. V was clipped by 3 bases and J by 4 bases, with 7 bases between them. Per germline, CDR1 GTSNPN and CDR2 SVGIG (reference sequence).

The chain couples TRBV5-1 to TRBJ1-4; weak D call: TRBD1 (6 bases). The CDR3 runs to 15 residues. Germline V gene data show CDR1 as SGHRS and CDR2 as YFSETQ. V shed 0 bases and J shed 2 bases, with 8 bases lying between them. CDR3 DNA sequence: TGCGCCAGCAGCTTGGTGCAGGGGACTAATGAAAAACTGTTTTTT. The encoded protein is CASSLVQGTNEKLFF.

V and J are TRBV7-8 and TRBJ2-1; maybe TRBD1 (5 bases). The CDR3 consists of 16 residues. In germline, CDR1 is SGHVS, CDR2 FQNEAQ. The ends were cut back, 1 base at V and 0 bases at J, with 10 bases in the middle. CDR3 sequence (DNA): TGTGCCAGCAGCTTAGGGGCAGGGCTCTCCTACAATGAGCAGTTCTTC. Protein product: CASSLGAGLSYNEQFF.

The CDR3 DNA sequence: TGCGCCAGCAGCTTGGGAGGGACAGCCTCCTACGAGCAGTACTTC. Protein: CASSLGGTASYEQYF. The chain carries TRBV5-1 and TRBJ2-7, with TRBD1 identical over 7 bases. Germline CDR1 reads SGHRS; CDR2 reads YFSETQ. Trimming at V came to 0 bases and at J to 0 bases, leaving 3 bases not matched to a gene. The CDR3 runs to 15 residues.